The rows below give T cell receptor beta chains drawn from one sample of a study of blood T cell repertoires in COVID-19. Profiling relied on immunoSEQ multiplex PCR, and the TCRdb table lists in-frame clones only, not all of them. The table includes roughly 200,000 clones, around 90% detected once. The specimen sequenced was PBMCs or T cells enriched from blood (not recorded which). The receptor set was obtained from a woman in her thirties who had recovered from COVID-19. CDR3s include the opening cysteine and the closing phenylalanine or tryptophan. D genes are given only for firm matches. Clone size is not always given. Where it is, it says once, few, many or a class for expanded clones.

abundance,v_gene,j_gene,d_gene,CDR3aa,CDR3nt
-,TRBV27,TRBJ2-2,-,CASSQGHNTGELFF,TGTGCCAGCAGCCAGGGACACAACACCGGGGAGCTGTTTTTT
-,TRBV6-5,TRBJ1-1,-,CASSSQNTEAFF,TGTGCCAGCAGTTCCCAGAACACTGAAGCTTTCTTT
-,TRBV7-9,TRBJ1-2,-,CASSLAGGRDGYTF,TGTGCCAGCAGCTTAGCCGGGGGAAGGGACGGCTACACCTTC
-,TRBV7-8,TRBJ2-7,-,CASSLSLYEQYF,TGTGCCAGCAGCCTCTCCCTCTACGAGCAGTACTTC
-,TRBV30,TRBJ2-1,-,CAWGRQFANEQFF,TGTGCCTGGGGGCGACAGTTCGCCAATGAGCAGTTCTTC
-,TRBV29-1,TRBJ1-1,-,CSVGERQVVGTEAFF,TGCAGCGTGGGAGAAAGACAGGTAGTTGGGACTGAAGCTTTCTTT
-,TRBV6-1,TRBJ1-1,-,CASSEGQMNTEAFF,TGTGCCAGCAGTGAAGGGCAGATGAACACTGAAGCTTTCTTT
-,TRBV4-2,TRBJ2-7,-,CASSHSETYEQYF,TGTGCCAGCAGCCACTCCGAGACCTACGAGCAGTACTTC
-,TRBV9,TRBJ2-1,TRBD2,CASSVASGSSIEQFF,TGTGCCAGCAGCGTAGCTAGCGGGAGTTCAATTGAGCAGTTCTTC
-,TRBV30,TRBJ2-2,TRBD2,CAWSGLPGLGAGELFF,TGTGCCTGGAGTGGACTGCCGGGACTAGGGGCCGGGGAGCTGTTTTTT
-,TRBV2,TRBJ1-3,-,CASSEPRAGNTIYF,TGTGCCAGCAGTGAACCCCGCGCAGGAAACACCATATATTTT
few,TRBV11-2,TRBJ1-1,-,CASSLVGEGTEAFF,TGTGCCAGCAGCTTAGTGGGGGAGGGAACTGAAGCTTTCTTT
-,TRBV7-9,TRBJ1-5,-,CASSPHPETGNSNQPQHF,TGTGCCAGCAGCCCCCACCCCGAGACGGGGAATAGCAATCAGCCCCAGCATTTT
-,TRBV4-1,TRBJ2-7,-,CASSQGQTDSYEQYF,TGCGCCAGCAGCCAAGGGCAGACAGACTCCTACGAGCAGTACTTC
-,TRBV5-6,TRBJ2-7,TRBD2,CASSSGGARYEQYF,TGTGCCAGCAGCTCCGGGGGGGCGAGGTACGAGCAGTACTTC
few,TRBV28,TRBJ2-1,TRBD1,CASSPPGTGYNEQFF,TGTGCCAGCAGTCCCCCCGGGACAGGGTACAATGAGCAGTTCTTC
-,TRBV11-1,TRBJ2-3,TRBD2,CASSSRTRRDTQYF,TGTGCCAGCAGCTCGAGGACTAGGAGAGATACGCAGTATTTT
-,TRBV28,TRBJ1-6,-,CASRIYESPLHF,TGTGCCAGCAGGATCTATGAATCACCCCTCCACTTT
-,TRBV4-3,TRBJ1-1,-,CASSLNRDNTEAFF,TGCGCCAGCAGTTTAAACAGAGACAACACTGAAGCTTTCTTT
-,TRBV10-3,TRBJ1-1,TRBD1,CATGTGANTEAFF,TGTGCCACCGGGACAGGGGCGAACACTGAAGCTTTCTTT
few,TRBV5-4,TRBJ1-2,TRBD1,CASSLGDRPYGYTF,TGTGCCAGCAGCTTGGGGGACAGACCATATGGCTACACCTTC
-,TRBV12-3/TRBV12-4,TRBJ2-7,-,CASSLTPYEQYF,TGTGCCAGCAGTCTTACACCCTACGAGCAGTACTTC
-,TRBV7-9,TRBJ1-3,-,CASSLVALATADF,TGTGCCAGCAGCTTAGTAGCTCTGGCCACCGCGGATTTT
-,TRBV6-6,TRBJ2-1,-,CASSPQGGTIYTSYNEQFF,TGTGCCAGCAGTCCCCAGGGGGGCACCATCTATACCTCCTACAATGAGCAGTTCTTC
-,TRBV27,TRBJ1-2,TRBD1,CASSSGARGLGGYTF,TGTGCCAGCAGTTCTGGGGCGAGGGGGCTAGGTGGCTACACCTTC
-,TRBV30,TRBJ1-1,-,CAWSVQTEAFF,TGTGCCTGGAGTGTACAAACTGAAGCTTTCTTT
-,TRBV7-9,TRBJ2-7,-,CASSFLGTYEQYF,TGTGCCAGCAGCTTTCTCGGGACCTACGAGCAGTACTTC
-,TRBV9,TRBJ2-5,-,CASSVGPAGETQYF,TGTGCCAGCAGCGTGGGGCCAGCCGGCGAGACCCAGTACTTC
-,TRBV18,TRBJ1-2,-,CASSPLPGYYGYTF,TGTGCCAGCTCGCCTTTACCAGGGTACTATGGCTACACCTTC
-,TRBV19,TRBJ1-2,TRBD1,CASSASGQGRSLYGYTF,TGTGCCAGTAGTGCCTCGGGACAGGGGAGATCTCTCTATGGCTACACCTTC
-,TRBV20-1,TRBJ2-7,TRBD2,CSVRGAYEQYF,TGCAGTGTACGGGGGGCCTACGAGCAGTACTTC
-,TRBV11-2,TRBJ2-7,TRBD2,CASSPTSGGAEQYF,TGTGCCAGCAGCCCGACTAGCGGGGGTGCGGAGCAGTACTTC
-,TRBV5-1,TRBJ2-1,TRBD2,CASSLGLAGPYNEQFF,TGCGCCAGCAGCCTTGGACTAGCGGGCCCCTACAATGAGCAGTTCTTC